A selection of T cell receptor beta chains follows, all from one sample in a study of T cell responses to AZD1222 COVID-19 vaccine. Here immunoSEQ multiplex PCR was the method, and the copy in TCRdb shows in-frame clones only, minus some. The table lists about 93,000 clones, approximately 83% of them singletons. The sequenced sample was peripheral blood, obtained on day 0 of AZD1222 vaccination. These receptors all come from an adult in good health. CDR3s include the opening cysteine and the closing phenylalanine or tryptophan. D genes are given only for firm matches. Clone size appears in some rows only: once, few, many, or a class for an expanded clone.

size	D	V	J	DNA	CDR3
-	-	TRBV6-2/TRBV6-3	TRBJ1-4	TGTGCCAGCAGTGACCGGGACGCAACTAATGAAAAACTGTTTTTT	CASSDRDATNEKLFF
-	-	TRBV7-9	TRBJ1-3	TGTGCCAGCAGCCAAGACGAGGGAAACACCATATATTTT	CASSQDEGNTIYF
-	-	TRBV18	TRBJ2-3	TGTGCCAGCTCACCACAGGGTTTAGATACGCAGTATTTT	CASSPQGLDTQYF
-	TRBD1	TRBV7-9	TRBJ2-2	TGTGCCAGCAGCTTTCCGGGACAGGGTCCTCAAACCGGGGAGCTGTTTTTT	CASSFPGQGPQTGELFF
-	-	TRBV15	TRBJ1-4	TGTGCCACCAGCAACAACCCTCCCCGGGACACAGGAGGGGAAAAACTGTTTTTT	CATSNNPPRDTGGEKLFF
-	-	TRBV2	TRBJ1-5	TGTGCCAGCAGTGACCCGTACAGCGGTACATCATCCCAGCATTTT	CASSDPYSGTSSQHF
-	TRBD1	TRBV30	TRBJ1-5	TGTGCCTGGAGGCCCCAGGGGGGCTTTCAGCCCCAGCATTTT	CAWRPQGGFQPQHF
-	-	TRBV11-3	TRBJ1-1	TGTGCCAGCGGGAGGCAGAGGAACACTGAAGCTTTCTTT	CASGRQRNTEAFF
few	-	TRBV20-1	TRBJ2-5	TGCAGTGCTACCCTCAGCGAGACCCAGTACTTC	CSATLSETQYF
-	-	TRBV18	TRBJ1-2	TGTGCCAGCTCACCACCGGGGGCCTATGGCTACACCTTC	CASSPPGAYGYTF
few	-	TRBV5-1	TRBJ1-6	TGCGCCAGCAGCTTGGCCCAAAATTCACCCCTCCACTTT	CASSLAQNSPLHF
-	TRBD1	TRBV19	TRBJ2-6	TGTGCCAGTAGTACCTCGGACAGGGTAAAGTCTGGGGCCAACGTCCTGACTTTC	CASSTSDRVKSGANVLTF
once	-	TRBV11-2	TRBJ2-7	TGTGCCAGCAGCAAAGACAGCTACGAGCAGTACTTC	CASSKDSYEQYF
once	-	TRBV3-1/TRBV3-2	TRBJ1-2	TGTGCCAGCAGCCACTTAAAGGACACCTATGGCTACACCTTC	CASSHLKDTYGYTF
-	-	TRBV20-1	TRBJ2-7	TGCAGTGCTAGGACAGGCGTCGAGCAGTACTTC	CSARTGVEQYF
-	TRBD2	TRBV4-2	TRBJ2-7	TGTGCCAGCAGCCAAGATGTTGGGACTAGCGACGAGCAGTACTTC	CASSQDVGTSDEQYF
-	TRBD1	TRBV19	TRBJ1-3	TGTGCCAGTAGTATTGGGGACAGGGGAGGAAACACCATATATTTT	CASSIGDRGGNTIYF
-	TRBD2	TRBV19	TRBJ2-1	TGTGCCAGTAGTATAGCGAGACTAGCGGCTTACAATGAGCAGTTCTTC	CASSIARLAAYNEQFF
-	TRBD2	TRBV11-2	TRBJ2-1	TGTGCCAGCAGTCAAACCGGGACTAGCGGACTAAATGAGCAGTTCTTC	CASSQTGTSGLNEQFF
-	TRBD1	TRBV7-9	TRBJ1-1	TGTGCCAGCAGCTTAGGACAGGGAGTATACACTGAAGCTTTCTTT	CASSLGQGVYTEAFF
-	-	TRBV15	TRBJ2-7	TGTGCCACCGGATCGGGGGAAGGCTGGCAGTACTTC	CATGSGEGWQYF
-	-	TRBV5-4	TRBJ1-6	TGTGCCAGCAGCTTCGCTCCCTCCTATAATTCACCCCTCCACTTT	CASSFAPSYNSPLHF